Described below is a single T cell receptor beta chain sequence and its context. No antigen is known for it. This entry comes from a study of OX40 agonist ivuxolimab in advanced cancers. Whole-study context: Partial responses were achieved by three patients, one with hepatocellular carcinoma and two with cutaneous melanoma. Study observations and caveats: Expansion of clones was among the lowest in partial responders at 0.1-3.0 mg/kg. Undetermined was the antigen specificity of the expanded peripheral T cells.

Autoimmune disease history or systemic immunosuppression meant exclusion. This table comes from immunoSEQ multiplex PCR, and its TCRdb copy is limited to in-frame clones, with some not included. Of some 39,000 clones listed, 79% were seen once; the top ten hold roughly 10%. The sample in question was CD4+ or CD8+ T cells sorted from blood, obtained in a trial of the OX40 agonist ivuxolimab. This clonotype was sampled from an adult with an advanced solid tumor such as melanoma, head and neck, liver or kidney cancer.

The CDR3 loop is CASSPLGGRDSPLHF. The CDR3, as DNA: TGTGCCAGCAGCCCCCTGGGGGGGCGGGATTCACCCCTCCACTTT. The rearrangement uses TRBV7-9 and TRBJ1-6, with D possibly being TRBD1 (6 bases). This CDR3 is 15 amino acids long. The V gene's germline CDR1 is SEHNR and CDR2 FQNEAQ (reference sequence). Trimming took 5 bases from V and 8 from J, leaving 16 bases between them.